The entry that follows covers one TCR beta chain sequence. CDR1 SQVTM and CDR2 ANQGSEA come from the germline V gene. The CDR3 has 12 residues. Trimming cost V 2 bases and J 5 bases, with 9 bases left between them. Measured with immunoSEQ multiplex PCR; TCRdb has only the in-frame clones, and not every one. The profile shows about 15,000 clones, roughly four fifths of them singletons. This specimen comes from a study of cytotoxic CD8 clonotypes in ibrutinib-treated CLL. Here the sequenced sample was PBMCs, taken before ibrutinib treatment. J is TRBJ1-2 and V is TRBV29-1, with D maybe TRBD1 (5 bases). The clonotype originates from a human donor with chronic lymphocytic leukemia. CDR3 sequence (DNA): TGCAGCGTTGAAAGGCAGGGTTATGGCTACACCTTC. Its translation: CSVERQGYGYTF.